These 26 T cell receptor beta chains were sequenced from one sample in a study of cytotoxic CD8 clonotypes in ibrutinib-treated CLL. Some clones are missing from TCRdb's copy, which holds only in-frame ones; the method was immunoSEQ multiplex PCR. The table records approximately 320,000 clones, 67% of them present only once. Here the sequenced sample was PBMCs, taken after 36 months of ibrutinib treatment. The receptor source for this set is a human donor with chronic lymphocytic leukemia.

This CDR3 reads CASSQANTGELFF. CDR3 in DNA: TGTGCCAGCTCACAGGCGAACACCGGGGAGCTGTTTTTT. The V and J genes are TRBV18 and TRBJ2-2, with D unclear. V was shortened by 4 bases and J by 0 bases, with 3 bases between the two germline ends. This CDR3 has 13 amino acids. The germline CDR1 and CDR2 sequences are KGHSH and LQKENI.

This clone occurred a few times. The chain has TRBV14 and TRBJ2-7; TRBD1 aligns across 7 bases. V shed 1 base and J 0 bases; nucleotides not matched to a gene: 9. CDR3 length: 17 residues. In germline, CDR1 is SGHDN, CDR2 FVKESK. CDR3 nucleotides: TGTGCCAGCAGCCAAGGGGTCCTCCGGGACAGCTCCTACGAGCAGTACTTC. Translating gives CASSQGVLRDSSYEQYF.

This clone is a singleton in its sample. This sequence joins TRBV5-5 and TRBJ1-2; D is unclear. The CDR3 is 15 residues long. Looked up from germline, CDR1 is SGHKS and CDR2 is YYEKEE (reference sequence). V lost 3 bases and J lost 5, with 17 bases in between. This CDR3 reads CASSSYLRDLYGYTF. For the CDR3, the DNA is TGTGCCAGCAGCTCCTACCTACGCGACCTTTATGGCTACACCTTC. The full variable domain, with the rest looked up from reference TRBV5-5 and TRBJ1-2, is DAGVTQSPTHLIKTRGQQVTLRCSPISGHKSVSWYQQVLGQGPQFIFQYYEKEERGRGNFPDRFSARQFPNYSSELNVNALLLGDSALYLCASSSYLRDLYGYTFGSGTRLTVV.

This clone was observed a few times. The V gene is TRBV13, the J gene TRBJ2-3; tentatively, D is TRBD2 (6 bases). V gave up 5 bases and J gave up 4 bases, with 13 bases separating them. The germline V gene encodes CDR1 PRHDT and CDR2 FYEKMQ (reference sequence). CDR3 length: 14 amino acids. CDR3 sequence: CASSEGTSADTQYF. In DNA form, the CDR3 reads TGTGCCAGCAGCGAGGGGACTTCCGCAGATACGCAGTATTTT. Full variable domain (remainder filled in from reference TRBV13 and TRBJ2-3): AAGVIQSPRHLIKEKRETATLKCYPIPRHDTVYWYQQGPGQDPQFLISFYEKMQSDKGSIPDRFSAQQFSDYHSELNMSSLELGDSALYFCASSEGTSADTQYFGPGTRLTVL.

The chain employs TRBV12-5 and TRBJ2-3; the D gene is possibly TRBD2 (6 bases). The CDR3 runs to 13 residues. Germline CDR1 and CDR2: LGHNT and FRNRAP. The CDR3 reads CASEGISTDTQYF. In DNA form, the CDR3 reads TGTGCCTCGGAGGGTATTAGCACAGATACGCAGTATTTT.

This clone was counted between two and nine times. The chain has TRBV4-3 and TRBJ2-1, with 14 bases lining up with TRBD2. Germline loops: CDR1 LGHNA, CDR2 YSLEER. Trimming removed 4 bases from V and 6 bases from J; junction bases left unmatched: 5. The CDR3 is made up of 16 amino acids. The CDR3 is CASSPRLAGGSNEQFF. The CDR3 DNA reads TGCGCCAGCAGCCCTAGACTAGCGGGAGGGAGCAATGAGCAGTTCTTC.

This sequence joins TRBV7-3 and TRBJ2-3; TRBD2 agrees at 10 bases. Germline values: CDR1 SGHTA, CDR2 FQGTGA. The CDR3 extends over 14 amino acids. The V gene end was trimmed by 2 bases and the J gene end by 4 bases; junction bases not matched to a gene: 0. The CDR3 reads CASSLLAGADTQYF. CDR3 in DNA: TGTGCCAGCAGCTTACTAGCGGGGGCAGATACGCAGTATTTT.

The chain links TRBV7-8 to TRBJ1-6; D unresolved. The CDR3 is 13 residues long. Germline assignment: CDR1 SGHVS and CDR2 FQNEAQ. Between the trimmed V and J ends, which lost 3 bases and 10 bases, there was a span of 10 bases. The CDR3 reads CASSFYPGSPLHF. CDR3 in DNA: TGTGCCAGCAGCTTCTACCCGGGGTCACCCCTCCACTTT.

The chain employs TRBV6-1 and TRBJ1-5; D possibly corresponds to TRBD1 (5 bases). Germline V gene lookup returns CDR1 MNHNS and CDR2 SASEGT. The CDR3 covers 13 residues. Trimming pared 5 bases from V and 5 bases from J, leaving 10 bases between. The CDR3 sequence: CASSPVQDQPQHF. CDR3 bases: TGTGCCAGCAGTCCCGTACAGGATCAGCCCCAGCATTTT.

The V and J genes are TRBV9 and TRBJ2-3; TRBD2 agrees at 8 bases. This CDR3 spans 17 amino acids. The germline V gene has CDR1 SGDLS and CDR2 YYNGEE. The ends lost 3 bases at V and 0 bases at J; junction bases unmatched: 9. CDR3 DNA: TGTGCCAGCAGCGCCCCCGGGGGGGCCATCAGCACAGATACGCAGTATTTT. Its protein is CASSAPGGAISTDTQYF.

V usage is TRBV4-1 and J usage is TRBJ2-3; 9 bases are shared with TRBD2. After removal of 0 bases from V and 3 bases from J, the junction contained 7 bases not matched to a gene. This CDR3 has 17 amino acids. From germline, CDR1 is MGHRA and CDR2 YSYEKL. The CDR3 region is CASSQEGGGAETDTQYF. DNA for the CDR3: TGCGCCAGCAGCCAAGAAGGCGGGGGGGCGGAGACAGATACGCAGTATTTT.

This clone occurred a few times. The chain joins TRBV2 to TRBJ1-2; D gene unclear. CDR3 length equals 13 residues. CDR1 and CDR2 from the germline V gene are SNHLY and FYNNEI. The V and J ends lost 10 bases and 5 bases respectively, with 17 bases between them. CDR3 sequence: CATSGRLDYGYTF. CDR3 nucleotide sequence: TGTGCCACCTCTGGACGGTTAGATTATGGCTACACCTTC.

The chain links TRBV7-8 to TRBJ2-1; no clear D gene. CDR3 length: 16 amino acids. Per the germline V gene, CDR1 is SGHVS and CDR2 is FQNEAQ. The ends were cut back, 5 bases at V and 0 bases at J, with 14 bases in the middle. The CDR3 loop is CASSLVQSSSYNEQFF. As DNA, the CDR3 is TGTGCCAGCAGCCTAGTACAAAGCAGCTCCTACAATGAGCAGTTCTTC. The full variable domain, with the rest looked up from reference TRBV7-8 and TRBJ2-1, is GAGVSQSPRYKVAKRGQDVALRCDPISGHVSLFWYQQALGQGPEFLTYFQNEAQLDKSGLPSDRFFAERPEGSVSTLKIQRTQQEDSAVYLCASSLVQSSSYNEQFFGPGTRLTVL.

This chain uses TRBV19 with TRBJ2-5; 7 bases are a match to TRBD1. Germline CDR1 and CDR2: LNHDA and SQIVND (reference sequence). The CDR3 runs to 13 residues. Losses at the gene ends were 7 bases for V and 1 base for J; bases not matched to a gene: 3. CDR3 sequence: CASKNRGQETQYF. As DNA, the CDR3 is TGTGCCAGTAAAAACAGGGGCCAAGAGACCCAGTACTTC. The full variable domain, in which reference TRBV19 and TRBJ2-5 provide the parts outside the CDR3, is DGGITQSPKYLFRKEGQNVTLSCEQNLNHDAMYWYRQDPGQGLRLIYYSQIVNDFQKGDIAEGYSVSREKKESFPLTVTSAQKNPTAFYLCASKNRGQETQYFGPGTRLLVL.

V gene TRBV15 combines with J gene TRBJ2-7; no clear D. CDR1 and CDR2 from the germline V gene are LNHNV and YYDKDF (reference sequence). The ends were cut back, 2 bases at V and 0 bases at J, with 11 bases in the middle. This CDR3 has 15 amino acids. The CDR3 DNA reads TGTGCCACCAGCAGAAAGTTGGCTAGCTCCTACGAGCAGTACTTC. Its translation is CATSRKLASSYEQYF.

The rearrangement links TRBV18 to TRBJ2-1; the match to TRBD1 covers 8 bases. Trimming took 3 bases from V and 0 from J; bases not matched to a gene: 4. CDR1 KGHSH and CDR2 LQKENI come from the germline V gene. This CDR3 contains 16 residues. CDR3 residues: CASSPYRGSSYNEQFF. The CDR3 DNA follows: TGTGCCAGCTCACCGTACAGGGGGAGCTCCTACAATGAGCAGTTCTTC.

Only a few counts were recorded for this clone. This chain links TRBV27 with TRBJ1-1; D gene uncertain. This CDR3 spans 13 amino acids. V was clipped by 0 bases and J by 5 bases, with 7 bases between them. In germline, CDR1 is MNHEY, CDR2 SMNVEV (reference sequence). The CDR3 loop is CASSLSARTEAFF. CDR3 nucleotides: TGTGCCAGCAGTTTATCCGCCCGGACTGAAGCTTTCTTT.

The CDR3 loop is CASSVSRTSGSYEQYF. CDR3 nucleotides: TGTGCCAGCAGTGTAAGCAGGACTAGCGGGAGCTACGAGCAGTACTTC. V gene TRBV2 combines with J gene TRBJ2-7, with 13 bases aligning to TRBD2. The CDR3 is made up of 16 amino acids. Germline CDR1 SNHLY, CDR2 FYNNEI. V trimming: 4 bases; J trimming: 3 bases; junction bases outside the gene matches: 6.

This clone was seen more than once but under ten times. The rearrangement links TRBV10-2 to TRBJ2-7, with 10 bases lining up with TRBD1. The junction had 6 bases not matched to a gene; V was cut back by 7 bases and J by 3 bases. This CDR3 spans 14 amino acids. The germline V gene encodes CDR1 WSHSY and CDR2 SAAADI. The CDR3 DNA follows: TGCGCCAGCACTGACCGGGACAGGGGCTACGAGCAGTACTTC. Protein product: CASTDRDRGYEQYF.

This chain uses TRBV2 with TRBJ1-3; D remains unclear. Germline assignment: CDR1 SNHLY and CDR2 FYNNEI. The CDR3 is made up of 13 amino acids. V lost 5 bases to trimming and J lost 0 bases, with 5 bases between them. The CDR3 DNA is TGTGCCAGCAGTTCTTCCTCTGGAAACACCATATATTTT. It specifies CASSSSSGNTIYF. Full variable domain (rest looked up from reference TRBV2 and TRBJ1-3): EPEVTQTPSHQVTQMGQEVILRCVPISNHLYFYWYRQILGQKVEFLVSFYNNEISEKSEIFDDQFSVERPDGSNFTLKIRSTKLEDSAMYFCASSSSSGNTIYFGEGSWLTVV.

This chain links TRBV6-5 with TRBJ2-1; 9 bases align to TRBD1. Germline CDR1 MNHEY, CDR2 SVGAGI. The CDR3 contains 16 residues. Trimming removed 2 bases from V and 8 bases from J; junction bases left unmatched: 10. CDR3 in amino acids: CASSYPGQGESDEQFF. For the CDR3, the DNA is TGTGCCAGCAGTTACCCGGGACAGGGAGAGAGCGATGAGCAGTTCTTC.

The table lists this clone with a few counts. The genes are TRBV15 and TRBJ1-1, with a weak D call TRBD1 (6 bases). V was shortened by 4 bases and J by 1 base, with 10 bases between the two germline ends. CDR1 LNHNV and CDR2 YYDKDF come from the germline V gene (reference sequence). CDR3 length equals 14 residues. The CDR3 sequence: CATSTKDRNTEAFF. The CDR3 DNA follows: TGTGCCACCAGCACTAAGGACAGGAACACTGAAGCTTTCTTT.

The CDR3 DNA follows: TGTGCCAGCAGTTACTCTACGCAGCCTGGGGCCAACGTCCTGACTTTC. Translated, it gives CASSYSTQPGANVLTF. The gene calls are TRBV6-5 and TRBJ2-6; D uncertain. Trimming stripped 0 bases from V and 2 bases from J, with 8 bases between. CDR1 MNHEY and CDR2 SVGAGI come from the germline V gene. This CDR3 is 16 amino acids long.

The chain is built from TRBV7-9 and TRBJ2-1; D unclear. Germline V gene data show CDR1 as SEHNR and CDR2 as FQNEAQ (reference sequence). V was shortened by 7 bases and J by 6 bases, with 7 bases between the two germline ends. CDR3 size: 11 residues. The chain's CDR3 is CASIPRNEQFF. CDR3 sequence (DNA): TGTGCCAGCATCCCGCGCAATGAGCAGTTCTTC.

The chain has TRBV7-9 and TRBJ2-7, with D perhaps matching TRBD1 or TRBD2 (5 bases each). Trimming shortened V by 0 bases and J by 3 bases, and 21 bases separated the two germline ends. CDR1 and CDR2 (germline): SEHNR, FQNEAQ (reference sequence). The CDR3 covers 18 residues. CDR3: CASSLAFGSIGGFYEQYF. In DNA, the CDR3 is TGTGCCAGCAGCTTAGCGTTCGGATCGATTGGGGGTTTCTACGAGCAGTACTTC.

This sequence joins TRBV7-2 and TRBJ2-5; D gene uncertain. Trimming removed 1 base at V and 2 bases at J, with 11 bases between. The CDR3 has 15 residues. Per germline, CDR1 SGHTA and CDR2 FQGNSA. In DNA, the CDR3 is TGTGCCAGCAGCTTAGATTGGGCACGACAAGAGACCCAGTACTTC. Amino acid sequence: CASSLDWARQETQYF.